A single sample is the source of the 28 T cell receptor beta chains below, sequenced in a study of Ad26.COV2.S vaccination and SARS-CoV-2 variants. Profiling relied on immunoSEQ multiplex PCR, and the TCRdb table lists in-frame clones only, not all of them. This table has around 350,000 clones, roughly 81% appearing once. As for treatment: about 20 received Ad26.COV2.S at low or high dose, single or two shots; about 5 received placebo; per-sample allocation not given. Sampling was done on day 63 after the first vaccine or placebo injection. The sample in question was peripheral blood, obtained in a trial of Ad26.COV2.S vaccine versus placebo. The receptors stem from a person between 18 and 60 years old who received the Ad26.COV2.S COVID-19 vaccine or a placebo.

CDR3 in amino acids: CASSFYYEQYF. The CDR3 DNA follows: TGTGCCAGCAGCTTTTACTACGAGCAGTACTTC. The J gene is TRBJ2-7, the V gene TRBV7-2; D is unclear. CDR3 size: 11 residues. Germline V lookup: CDR1 SGHTA, CDR2 FQGNSA. V lost 3 bases, J lost 3 bases, and 3 bases lay in between.

CDR3 in DNA: TGTGCCAGCAGTCCACCTTCGACTCGCCGGGAGACCCAGTACTTC. This translates into CASSPPSTRRETQYF. The J gene is TRBJ2-5, the V gene TRBV27; D ambiguous. Per the germline V gene, CDR1 is MNHEY and CDR2 is SMNVEV (reference sequence). The V end was cut by 5 bases, the J end by 5 bases, with 18 bases between. The CDR3 is 15 residues long.

The V gene is TRBV19, the J gene TRBJ2-1, with 8 bases fitting TRBD2. The germline V gene has CDR1 LNHDA and CDR2 SQIVND (reference sequence). V shed 3 bases, J shed 6 bases, and the junction held 7 bases outside the gene matches. This CDR3 is built from 15 residues. The CDR3 DNA sequence: TGTGCCAGTAGTATGCGGGGGGCCGGTGTCAATGAGCAGTTCTTC. This translates into CASSMRGAGVNEQFF.

The rearrangement links TRBV11-2 to TRBJ1-2, with 9 bases matching TRBD1. In germline, CDR1 is SGHAT, CDR2 FQNNGV. The J segment lost 4 bases and the V segment lost 1 base, leaving 4 bases of the junction unmatched. CDR3 length equals 15 residues. The CDR3 loop reads CASSLVQGALYGYTF. CDR3 nucleotides: TGTGCCAGCAGCTTAGTACAGGGGGCGCTCTATGGCTACACCTTC.

This clone has only one observation. The J gene is TRBJ2-1, the V gene TRBV2, with 11 bases matching TRBD2. This CDR3 contains 14 residues. With V trimmed by 6 bases and J by 7 bases, 5 bases remained unmatched. Germline assignment: CDR1 SNHLY and CDR2 FYNNEI. CDR3 in amino acids: CASRTGTSGNEQFF. CDR3 nucleotide sequence: TGTGCCAGCAGGACCGGGACTAGCGGAAATGAGCAGTTCTTC.

The rearrangement joins TRBV7-2 to TRBJ2-3; 12 bases agree with TRBD2. V lost 5 bases to trimming and J lost 3 bases; unmatched junction nucleotides: 9. Germline CDR1 is SGHTA and CDR2 is FQGNSA. This CDR3 spans 17 amino acids. The CDR3 sequence is CASSRGTSGSRTDTQYF. The CDR3 DNA reads as TGTGCCAGCAGCCGCGGGACTAGCGGGTCTAGAACAGATACGCAGTATTTT.

The chain couples TRBV2 to TRBJ1-2; D remains ambiguous. From germline, CDR1 is SNHLY and CDR2 FYNNEI. The CDR3 consists of 13 residues. V lost 6 bases and J lost 1, with 9 bases in between. The CDR3 spells CASRIGDNYGYTF. The CDR3 region has the DNA TGTGCCAGCAGAATAGGAGATAACTATGGCTACACCTTC.

This clone was counted only a few times. V is TRBV5-5 and J is TRBJ2-2, with 8 positions matching TRBD1. Per germline, CDR1 SGHKS and CDR2 YYEKEE (reference sequence). The CDR3 sequence is 16 residues long. V was pared by 4 bases and J by 5 bases, with 10 bases of the junction left unmatched. DNA for the CDR3: TGTGCCAGCAGCCCGAGTCGGCAGGGGGCGACCGGGGAGCTGTTTTTT. Translating gives CASSPSRQGATGELFF. The full variable domain, in which reference TRBV5-5 and TRBJ2-2 provide the parts outside the CDR3, is DAGVTQSPTHLIKTRGQQVTLRCSPISGHKSVSWYQQVLGQGPQFIFQYYEKEERGRGNFPDRFSARQFPNYSSELNVNALLLGDSALYLCASSPSRQGATGELFFGEGSRLTVL.

The J gene is TRBJ2-7, the V gene TRBV27; a weak D match, TRBD2 (6 bases). V dropped 3 bases and J dropped 3 bases, with 12 bases sitting between them. Germline loops: CDR1 MNHEY, CDR2 SMNVEV (reference sequence). The CDR3 runs to 14 residues. The CDR3 coding sequence is TGTGCCAGCAGTTTTAAGACTAGGGACTACGAGCAGTACTTC. Amino acid sequence: CASSFKTRDYEQYF.

Of note for this clone: This CDR3 is also generated by other DNA sequences in the sample. This rearrangement joins TRBV7-9 to TRBJ2-7, with 7 bases aligning to TRBD1. This CDR3 spans 14 amino acids. Looked up from germline, CDR1 is SEHNR and CDR2 is FQNEAQ (reference sequence). Trimming removed 1 base from V and 2 bases from J; junction bases left unmatched: 2. The CDR3 here is CASSLGQGAYEQYF. The CDR3 DNA reads TGTGCCAGCAGCTTAGGCCAGGGGGCCTACGAGCAGTACTTC. The full variable domain, completed using reference TRBV7-9 and TRBJ2-7, is DTGVSQNPRHKITKRGQNVTFRCDPISEHNRLYWYRQTLGQGPEFLTYFQNEAQLEKSRLLSDRFSAERPKGSFSTLEIQRTEQGDSAMYLCASSLGQGAYEQYFGPGTRLTVT.

In nucleotides, the CDR3 is TGTGCCACCAGCAGAGATAGGCTAGCGGGAGGGCCCGGGCAGTTCTTC. Translation: CATSRDRLAGGPGQFF. V usage is TRBV15 and J usage is TRBJ2-1; TRBD2 matches 12 bases. This CDR3 has 16 residues. Trimming at V came to 0 bases and at J to 12 bases, leaving 9 bases not matched to a gene. Germline-derived CDR1 and CDR2 are LNHNV and YYDKDF (reference sequence).

CDR3 amino acids: CASSLNRGLAEQYF. The CDR3 DNA sequence: TGTGCCAGCAGCTTAAACCGGGGGCTGGCCGAGCAGTACTTC. This chain connects TRBV7-9 to TRBJ2-7; D assignment may be TRBD1 or TRBD2 (6 bases each). Germline V gives CDR1 SEHNR, CDR2 FQNEAQ (reference sequence). With 2 bases removed from V and 6 bases from J, the gap between germline ends came to 14 bases. The CDR3 extends over 14 amino acids. The full variable domain, completed using reference TRBV7-9 and TRBJ2-7, is DTGVSQNPRHKITKRGQNVTFRCDPISEHNRLYWYRQTLGQGPEFLTYFQNEAQLEKSRLLSDRFSAERPKGSFSTLEIQRTEQGDSAMYLCASSLNRGLAEQYFGPGTRLTVT.

The chain joins TRBV30 to TRBJ1-3; D remains ambiguous. This CDR3 contains 15 residues. CDR1 is GTSNPN and CDR2 is SVGIG in the germline V gene (reference sequence). V was clipped by 5 bases and J by 0 bases, with 14 bases between them. This chain's CDR3 is CAWFGNGGSGNTIYF. CDR3 coding DNA: TGTGCCTGGTTCGGGAATGGTGGCTCTGGAAACACCATATATTTT.

The chain couples TRBV7-6 to TRBJ2-5; 8 nucleotides line up with TRBD1. The V gene's germline CDR1 is SGHVS and CDR2 FNYEAQ. Trimming at V came to 4 bases and at J to 5 bases, leaving 9 bases not matched to a gene. The CDR3 sequence is 15 residues long. CDR3 in amino acids: CASSSTQGALETQYF. CDR3 nucleotides: TGTGCCAGCAGCTCGACTCAGGGGGCTCTGGAGACCCAGTACTTC.

J is TRBJ1-2 and V is TRBV2; the D is unclear. The CDR3 consists of 14 residues. Germline lookup yields CDR1 SNHLY and CDR2 FYNNEI. Trimming took off 1 base at V and 4 bases at J, with 10 bases between the two ends. CDR3 loop: CASSEGSVLYGYTF. The CDR3 DNA reads as TGTGCCAGCAGTGAAGGGTCAGTCCTCTATGGCTACACCTTC.

In the case of this clone: The sample holds other DNA sequences that translate to the same CDR3. The chain links TRBV24-1 to TRBJ1-1; possible D gene TRBD1, 6 bases. The CDR3 runs to 13 residues. Per the germline V gene, CDR1 is KGHDR and CDR2 is SFDVKD. The ends were cut back, 7 bases at V and 1 base at J, with 9 bases in the middle. The DNA for the CDR3 is TGTGCCACCAGGACACAGGGGAACACTGAAGCTTTCTTT. Translating it yields CATRTQGNTEAFF.

The chain uses TRBV5-1 and TRBJ2-2; D unresolved. Trimming stripped 4 bases from V and 2 bases from J, with 6 bases between. CDR1 is SGHRS, CDR2 YFSETQ, per germline. CDR3 size: 13 residues. CDR3 protein: CASSGDNTGELFF. The CDR3, as DNA: TGCGCCAGCAGCGGAGACAACACCGGGGAGCTGTTTTTT. The variable domain in full, with the rest retrieved from reference TRBV5-1 and TRBJ2-2, is KAGVTQTPRYLIKTRGQQVTLSCSPISGHRSVSWYQQTPGQGLQFLFEYFSETQRNKGNFPGRFSGRQFSNSRSEMNVSTLELGDSALYLCASSGDNTGELFFGEGSRLTVL.

The V call is TRBV6-4, the J call TRBJ1-1, with D maybe TRBD1 (6 bases). V lost 0 bases, J lost 6 bases, and 17 bases lay in between. CDR1 and CDR2 from the germline V gene are MRHNA and SNTAGT. The CDR3 is 16 amino acids. The CDR3 loop is CASSDSDRDTPSEAFF. The CDR3 DNA reads TGTGCCAGCAGTGACTCGGACCGGGACACACCATCTGAAGCTTTCTTT.

DNA for the CDR3: TGTGCCACCAGCATACAGGGGTACGAGCAGTACTTC. Its protein is CATSIQGYEQYF. The chain employs TRBV15 and TRBJ2-7; 7 bases align to TRBD1. CDR1 LNHNV and CDR2 YYDKDF come from the germline V gene (reference sequence). This CDR3 spans 12 amino acids. V shed 4 bases, J shed 4 bases, and the junction held 1 base outside the gene matches.

The chain joins TRBV10-3 to TRBJ2-3; TRBD2 aligns across 11 bases. CDR1 ENHRY and CDR2 SYGVKD come from the germline V gene. After removal of 0 bases from V and 10 bases from J, the junction contained 9 bases not matched to a gene. The CDR3 is 16 residues long. The CDR3 DNA reads as TGTGCCATCAGTGAGTCTACTAGCGGGGGCGCGGGATCGCAGTATTTT. This sequence encodes CAISESTSGGAGSQYF.

The chain has TRBV27 and TRBJ2-7; D remains unclear. CDR3 size: 12 residues. Germline CDR1 MNHEY, CDR2 SMNVEV (reference sequence). Trimming cost V 1 base and J 3 bases, with 4 bases left between them. The CDR3 nucleotides are TGTGCCAGCAGTTTATACGGCTACGAGCAGTACTTC. It codes for CASSLYGYEQYF.

The rearrangement links TRBV6-5 to TRBJ2-4; unclear D gene. The CDR3 length is 15 residues. Germline V gene lookup returns CDR1 MNHEY and CDR2 SVGAGI. V lost 6 bases to trimming and J lost 0 bases, with 12 bases between them. CDR3 amino acids: CASSDPTRAKNIQYF. Written as DNA, the CDR3 is TGTGCCAGCAGCGACCCAACCCGAGCCAAAAACATTCAGTACTTC.

V and J are TRBV19 and TRBJ1-4; D unresolved. The germline gives CDR1 LNHDA, CDR2 SQIVND (reference sequence). Trimming removed 3 bases from V and 7 bases from J, with 18 bases in between. This CDR3 has 16 residues. CDR3 sequence reads: CASSIGGAGSSEKLFF. For the CDR3, the DNA is TGTGCCAGTAGTATTGGTGGTGCAGGATCCAGTGAAAAACTGTTTTTT. Complete variable domain (other parts from reference TRBV19 and TRBJ1-4): DGGITQSPKYLFRKEGQNVTLSCEQNLNHDAMYWYRQDPGQGLRLIYYSQIVNDFQKGDIAEGYSVSREKKESFPLTVTSAQKNPTAFYLCASSIGGAGSSEKLFFGSGTQLSVL.

The chain carries TRBV5-5 and TRBJ1-1; D gene unclear. The CDR3 sequence is 14 residues long. From germline, CDR1 is SGHKS and CDR2 YYEKEE (reference sequence). Trimming left V 2 bases short and J 3 bases short, with 11 bases between. The CDR3 loop is CASSLSWVHTEAFF. The DNA of the CDR3 is TGTGCCAGCAGCTTATCTTGGGTACACACTGAAGCTTTCTTT. Together with reference TRBV5-5 and TRBJ1-1, the CDR3 gives the full variable domain: DAGVTQSPTHLIKTRGQQVTLRCSPISGHKSVSWYQQVLGQGPQFIFQYYEKEERGRGNFPDRFSARQFPNYSSELNVNALLLGDSALYLCASSLSWVHTEAFFGQGTRLTVV.

Worth noting for this clone: One junction end disagrees with the germline gene, perhaps due to a read error. The V call is TRBV7-6, the J call TRBJ2-7; D might be TRBD2 (6 bases). The CDR3 has 16 amino acids. Germline V gene lookup returns CDR1 SGHVS and CDR2 FNYEAQ. The CDR3 sequence is CASRLDLGTGTYEQYF. In nucleotides, the CDR3 is TGTGCCAGCAGGTTAGACCTCGGGACTGGTACCTACGAGCAGTACTTC.

The chain is built from TRBV12-5 and TRBJ2-3; D is undetermined. CDR1 and CDR2 (germline): LGHNT, FRNRAP. V gave up 7 bases and J gave up 3 bases, with 5 bases separating them. CDR3 size: 11 residues. CDR3 nucleotide sequence: TGTGCTAGTGCTTATACAGATACGCAGTATTTT. Its translation is CASAYTDTQYF.

The chain uses TRBV27 and TRBJ2-7, with TRBD2 identical over 9 bases. CDR1 and CDR2 (germline): MNHEY, SMNVEV (reference sequence). Trimming took 3 bases from V and 7 from J; bases not matched to a gene: 10. This CDR3 comprises 15 residues. CDR3 loop: CASSLIAGDPREQYF. For the CDR3, the DNA is TGTGCCAGCAGTTTGATAGCGGGAGATCCTAGAGAGCAGTACTTC.

Only one count was recorded for this clone. The rearrangement uses TRBV4-1 and TRBJ2-7; 9 nucleotides line up with TRBD1. This CDR3 is 17 amino acids long. Trimming cost V 2 bases and J 6 bases; bases outside gene matches: 14. Germline values: CDR1 MGHRA, CDR2 YSYEKL. The CDR3 sequence is CASSQTPGTGNTGEQYF. DNA for the CDR3: TGCGCCAGCAGCCAAACCCCCGGGACAGGGAACACTGGCGAGCAGTACTTC.